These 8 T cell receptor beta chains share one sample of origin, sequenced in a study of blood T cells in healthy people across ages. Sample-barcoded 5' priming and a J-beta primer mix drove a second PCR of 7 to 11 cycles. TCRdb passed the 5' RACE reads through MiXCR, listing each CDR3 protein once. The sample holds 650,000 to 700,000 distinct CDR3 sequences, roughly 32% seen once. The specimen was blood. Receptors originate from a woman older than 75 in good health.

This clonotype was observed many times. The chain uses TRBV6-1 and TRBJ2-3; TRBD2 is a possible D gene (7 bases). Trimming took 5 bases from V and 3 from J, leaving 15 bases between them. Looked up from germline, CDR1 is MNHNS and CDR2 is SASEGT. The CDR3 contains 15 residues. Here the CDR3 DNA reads TGTGCCAGCAGTCAGTTGGGGGGGCGTACAGATACGCAGTATTTT. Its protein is CASSQLGGRTDTQYF.

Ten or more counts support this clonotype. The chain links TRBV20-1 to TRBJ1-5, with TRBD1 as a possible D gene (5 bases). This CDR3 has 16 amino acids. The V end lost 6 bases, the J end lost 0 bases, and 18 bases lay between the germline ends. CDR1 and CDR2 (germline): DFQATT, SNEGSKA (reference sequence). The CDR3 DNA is TGCAGTGCCCGCTTGGGGGGTGATTATAGCAATCAGCCCCAGCATTTT. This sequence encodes CSARLGGDYSNQPQHF.

The CDR3 DNA is TGTGCCAGCACCATTGACAGGGCCACTGGAAACACCATATATTTT. This encodes CASTIDRATGNTIYF. V gene TRBV12-3 or TRBV12-4 combines with J gene TRBJ1-3; 7 nucleotides match TRBD1. CDR3 length equals 15 residues. The V and J ends lost 7 bases and 2 bases, in that order; junction bases with no gene match: 8.

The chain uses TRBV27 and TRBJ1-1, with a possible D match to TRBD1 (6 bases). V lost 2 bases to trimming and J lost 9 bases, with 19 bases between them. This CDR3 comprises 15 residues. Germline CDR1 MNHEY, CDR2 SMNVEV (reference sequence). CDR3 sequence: CASSLTPQGAIKAFF. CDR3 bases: TGTGCCAGCAGTTTAACCCCACAGGGCGCCATTAAAGCTTTCTTT.

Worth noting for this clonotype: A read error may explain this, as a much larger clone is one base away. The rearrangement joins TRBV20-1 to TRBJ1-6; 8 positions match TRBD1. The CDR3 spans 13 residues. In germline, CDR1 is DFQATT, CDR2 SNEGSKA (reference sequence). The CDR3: CSARDDRGLPRHF. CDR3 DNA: TGCAGTGCTAGAGATGACAGGGGTTTGCCCCGCCACTTT.

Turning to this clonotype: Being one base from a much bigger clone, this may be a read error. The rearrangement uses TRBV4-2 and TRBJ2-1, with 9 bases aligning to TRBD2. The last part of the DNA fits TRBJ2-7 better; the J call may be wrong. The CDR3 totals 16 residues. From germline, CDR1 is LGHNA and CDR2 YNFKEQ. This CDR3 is CASSQETSGPYNEQYF. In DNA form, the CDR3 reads TGTGCCAGCAGCCAAGAGACTAGCGGACCCTACAATGAGCAGTACTTC.

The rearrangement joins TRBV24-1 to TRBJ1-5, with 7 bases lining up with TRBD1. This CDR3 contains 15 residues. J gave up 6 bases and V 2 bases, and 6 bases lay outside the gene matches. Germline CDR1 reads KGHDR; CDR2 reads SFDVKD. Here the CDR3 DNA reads TGTGCCACCAGTGATTCCCAGGGGGTAACTCAGCCCCAGCATTTT. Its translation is CATSDSQGVTQPQHF.

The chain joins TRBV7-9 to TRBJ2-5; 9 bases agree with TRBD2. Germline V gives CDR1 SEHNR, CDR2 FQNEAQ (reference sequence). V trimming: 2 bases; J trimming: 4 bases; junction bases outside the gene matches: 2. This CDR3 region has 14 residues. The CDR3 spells CASSLLTSGETQYF. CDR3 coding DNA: TGTGCCAGCAGCTTATTGACTAGCGGAGAGACCCAGTACTTC.